The entry below gives a single T cell receptor beta chain sequence along with its context. These data belong to a study of T cell responses to AZD1222 COVID-19 vaccine. Here immunoSEQ multiplex PCR was the method, and the copy in TCRdb shows in-frame clones only, minus some. The data hold 150,000 to 200,000 clones, with about 90% observed a single time. The receptor comes from an adult who received the MenACWY meningococcal vaccine as a control. The source material was peripheral blood, sampled 28 days after the second dose of the MenACWY control vaccine.

DNA for the CDR3: TGCGCCAGACTCCCAGTGAACACTGAAGCTTTCTTT. Residues: CARLPVNTEAFF. V gene TRBV5-1 combines with J gene TRBJ1-1; D is unclear. Germline V lookup: CDR1 SGHRS, CDR2 YFSETQ. The CDR3 extends over 12 amino acids. V lost 8 bases to trimming and J lost 0 bases, with 8 bases between them.